This passage covers 2 T cell receptor beta chains from one sample sequenced in a study of blood T cell repertoires in COVID-19. The repertoire was sequenced with immunoSEQ multiplex PCR; TCRdb's copy has only in-frame clones and lacks some. The table has about 310,000 clones, about 85% seen once. Input material: PBMCs or T cells enriched from blood (not recorded which). The receptors derive from a woman aged 25 to 39 who had been exposed to COVID-19.

V and J are TRBV3-1 (or the pseudogene TRBV3-2) and TRBJ2-3, with 11 bases aligning to TRBD2. The CDR3 spans 19 residues. Unmatched junction bases numbered 12, after V lost 2 bases and J lost 2 bases. The V gene's germline CDR1 is LGHDT and CDR2 YNNKEL (reference sequence). Here the CDR3 DNA reads TGTGCCAGCAGCCAACCTACCCCCCTAGCGGGAGGCTTCACAGATACGCAGTATTTT. As protein: CASSQPTPLAGGFTDTQYF.

V and J are TRBV2 and TRBJ2-5; 7 nucleotides agree with TRBD2. The ends lost 8 bases at V and 8 bases at J; junction bases unmatched: 5. Germline CDR1 SNHLY, CDR2 FYNNEI. The CDR3 has 11 residues. CDR3 sequence reads: CASGGGITQYF. The CDR3 nucleotides read TGTGCCAGCGGGGGAGGGATTACCCAGTACTTC.